The T cell receptor (beta chain) described here comes from a study of shared clonotypes between healthy human individuals. The germline V gene encodes CDR1 MNHNS and CDR2 SASEGT. V was trimmed by 2 bases and J by 6 bases, leaving 20 bases between them. The CDR3 is 17 amino acids. Points on this clone: Its specificity is not known.

It was CD45RO-negative cells, positively selected for CCR7, that made up naive CD8 cells, with terminally differentiated effector memory CD45RA+ cells excluded. Study-level findings and limits: Sorted-subset sequencing, rarefaction showed, was incomplete despite large depth. Naive subsets usually exceeded memory subsets in estimated richness.

Several immunoSEQ plates held equal portions of the genomic DNA taken from each subset. The table came from immunoSEQ multiplex PCR; TCRdb's copy has only in-frame clones and leaves some out. The repertoire holds roughly 770,000 clones, 90% to 98% seen once, with approximately 0.2% in the top ten. The sample consisted of naive CD8+ T cells sorted from blood. The chain combines TRBV6-1 with TRBJ1-5, with TRBD1 as a possible D gene (5 bases). The clonotype originates from a young man in good health. CDR3: CASSESGVLGGTQPQHF. DNA of the CDR3: TGTGCCAGCAGTGAATCGGGAGTGCTGGGGGGGACTCAGCCCCAGCATTTT.